These 18 T cell receptor beta chains were sequenced from one sample in a study of shared clonotypes between healthy human individuals. Some clones are missing from TCRdb's copy, which holds only in-frame ones; the method was immunoSEQ multiplex PCR. The sample contains roughly 510,000 clones, about 79% of which appear only once. Sequenced material: PBMCs. These receptor sequences come from a woman aged 40 to 55 in good health. Some clones in this sample may be carry-over from other donors' samples.

The chain carries TRBV10-3 and TRBJ1-3; 8 positions agree with TRBD1. Germline lookup yields CDR1 ENHRY and CDR2 SYGVKD. CDR3 length: 14 amino acids. The V gene end was trimmed by 3 bases and the J gene end by 4 bases; junction bases not matched to a gene: 2. CDR3 in DNA: TGTGCCATCAGTGAAGCAGGGGGCGGAAACACCATATATTTT. This translates into CAISEAGGGNTIYF.

This clone was seen only once. The CDR3 nucleotides are TGTGCCAGCACGGGTGGGAGATCTAGAGATACGCAGTATTTT. It codes for CASTGGRSRDTQYF. V is TRBV6-6 and J is TRBJ2-3; D perhaps matches TRBD2 (5 bases). Trimming stripped 7 bases from V and 5 bases from J, with 16 bases between. Germline CDR1 is MNHNY and CDR2 is SVGAGI (reference sequence). The CDR3 has 14 residues.

A note on this clone: With a far larger clone one base away, a read error is the likely cause. V gene TRBV29-1 combines with J gene TRBJ1-2, with D unclear. The CDR3 contains 11 residues. The germline CDR1 and CDR2 sequences are SQVTM and ANQGSEA. The CDR3 spells CSESSNYGYIF. CDR3 nucleotides: TGCAGCGAGTCCTCAAACTATGGCTACATCTTC.

Worth noting for this clone: At one boundary the junction diverges from the germline segment, which might be a read error. This chain links TRBV7-7 with TRBJ2-2, with 10 nucleotides matching TRBD1. CDR1 SSHAT and CDR2 FNYEAQ come from the germline V gene (reference sequence). The CDR3 contains 16 residues. The DNA of the CDR3 is TGTGCTAGCAGCCCGGGACAGGGGTTCGGCACCGGGGAGCTGTTTTTT. Its protein product is CASSPGQGFGTGELFF.

On this clone itself: The germline gene is not matched at one end of the junction; a read error may be the cause. Distinct nucleotide sequences in the sample also encode this CDR3. J is TRBJ1-1 and V is TRBV29-1; maybe TRBD1 (6 bases). The CDR3 runs 13 residues. CDR1 is SQVTM, CDR2 ANQGSEA, per germline. DNA of the CDR3: TGCAGCGCCAGGACAGTTGCCAACACTGAAGCCTTCTTC. Translated, it gives CSARTVANTEAFF.

This sequence joins TRBV7-3 and TRBJ1-1; no firm D call. Germline values: CDR1 SGHTA, CDR2 FQGTGA. V shed 5 bases and J shed 0 bases, with 10 bases lying between them. The CDR3 has 14 amino acids. CDR3 residues: CASSIGRLNTEAFF. The CDR3 nucleotides are TGTGCCAGCAGCATCGGACGGTTGAACACTGAAGCTTTCTTT.

In DNA, the CDR3 is TGTGCCAGCAGCTTACATTACAGGGATAGAAATGAAAAACTGTTTTTT. Its translation: CASSLHYRDRNEKLFF. The chain is built from TRBV5-5 and TRBJ1-4; maybe TRBD1 (6 bases). The CDR3 spans 16 residues. Germline assignment: CDR1 SGHKS and CDR2 YYEKEE (reference sequence). Trimming cost V 2 bases and J 5 bases, with 16 bases left between them.

The CDR3 here is CASSLSRGNEQFF. CDR3 coding DNA: TGTGCCAGCAGCTTATCTCGTGGCAATGAGCAGTTCTTC. The chain couples TRBV11-2 to TRBJ2-1, with no clear D. The CDR3 contains 13 residues. The germline V and J ends were trimmed by 2 bases and 6 bases, with 8 bases remaining between them. CDR1 is SGHAT, CDR2 FQNNGV, per germline. The full variable domain, in which reference TRBV11-2 and TRBJ2-1 provide the parts outside the CDR3, is EAGVAQSPRYKIIEKRQSVAFWCNPISGHATLYWYQQILGQGPKLLIQFQNNGVVDDSQLPKDRFSAERLKGVDSTLKIQPAKLEDSAVYLCASSLSRGNEQFFGPGTRLTVL.

The chain couples TRBV28 to TRBJ2-3; no clear D gene. The CDR3 is made up of 15 amino acids. In germline, CDR1 is MDHEN, CDR2 SYDVKM. V gave up 5 bases and J gave up 2 bases, with 14 bases separating them. CDR3 protein: CASSTTQWTTDTQYF. The CDR3 bases are TGTGCCAGCAGTACGACCCAGTGGACCACAGATACGCAGTATTTT.

The gene calls are TRBV9 and TRBJ2-1; 7 nucleotides agree with TRBD1. The CDR3 has 16 amino acids. Germline CDR1 and CDR2: SGDLS and YYNGEE. Trimming at V came to 1 base and at J to 6 bases, leaving 10 bases not matched to a gene. The CDR3 sequence is CASSVRDRARGNEQFF. CDR3 nucleotides: TGTGCCAGCAGCGTAAGAGACAGGGCGAGGGGCAATGAGCAGTTCTTC.

The V call is TRBV28, the J call TRBJ1-2, with a possible D match to TRBD1 (5 bases). This CDR3 has 16 amino acids. V shed 4 bases and J shed 5 bases, with 20 bases lying between them. Germline loops: CDR1 MDHEN, CDR2 SYDVKM. CDR3 bases: TGTGCCAGCAGTTCCCTCGCCAGAGGGGCGATATATGGCTACACCTTC. This gives the protein CASSSLARGAIYGYTF.

V usage is TRBV5-6 and J usage is TRBJ2-3; D may match TRBD1 or TRBD2 (5 bases each). The ends were cut back, 6 bases at V and 0 bases at J, with 11 bases in the middle. The length of the CDR3 is 14 residues. Germline V lookup: CDR1 SGHDT, CDR2 YYEEEE. CDR3 sequence reads: CASTGGRSTDTQYF. In nucleotides, the CDR3 is TGTGCCAGCACTGGGGGACGGAGCACAGATACGCAGTATTTT.

The V call is TRBV5-1, the J call TRBJ2-7, with D tentatively TRBD1 (6 bases). The CDR3 spans 15 residues. The germline V gene encodes CDR1 SGHRS and CDR2 YFSETQ. V lost 0 bases and J 6 bases, leaving 16 bases between the germline ends. CDR3 sequence: CASSLVAGASPEQYF. In DNA, the CDR3 is TGCGCCAGCAGCTTGGTAGCAGGGGCAAGTCCCGAGCAGTACTTC.

The CDR3: CASSYSDGIYEQYF. In DNA form, the CDR3 reads TGTGCCAGCAGTTACTCGGACGGAATCTACGAGCAGTACTTC. The chain is built from TRBV6-5 and TRBJ2-7; D remains ambiguous. The V gene's germline CDR1 is MNHEY and CDR2 SVGAGI. CDR3 length: 14 residues. The V and J ends lost 0 bases and 3 bases respectively, with 9 bases between them.

The chain combines TRBV4-1 with TRBJ1-4; the D is unclear. V gave up 1 base and J gave up 6 bases, with 18 bases separating them. The germline gives CDR1 MGHRA, CDR2 YSYEKL. The CDR3 is 17 amino acids. CDR3 protein: CASSQVPPTSSDEKLFF. The CDR3 DNA reads as TGCGCCAGCAGCCAAGTTCCCCCGACATCCTCGGATGAAAAACTGTTTTTT.

The chain joins TRBV5-8 to TRBJ1-2; no clear D. The CDR3 consists of 13 residues. The germline V and J ends were trimmed by 3 bases and 8 bases, with 14 bases remaining between them. CDR1 and CDR2 (germline): SGHTS, YDEGEE. CDR3 amino acids: CASSSTVDGGYTF. In DNA, the CDR3 is TGTGCCAGCAGCTCCACTGTCGACGGCGGCTACACCTTC. The complete variable domain, with remaining parts taken from reference TRBV5-8 and TRBJ1-2, reads EAGVTQSPTHLIKTRGQQATLRCSPISGHTSVYWYQQALGLGLQFLLWYDEGEERNRGNFPPRFSGRQFPNYSSELNVNALELEDSALYLCASSSTVDGGYTFGSGTRLTVV.

This clone came up a few times. The chain employs TRBV7-3 and TRBJ2-7, with 9 bases lining up with TRBD2. J lost 4 bases, V lost 1 base, and 8 bases had no gene match. The germline V gene encodes CDR1 SGHTA and CDR2 FQGTGA. This CDR3 has 16 amino acids. DNA for the CDR3: TGTGCCAGCAGCTTAATGGGCGGGAGGGAGCCGTACGAGCAGTACTTC. Protein: CASSLMGGREPYEQYF.

A word on this clone: This likely reflects a read error, since a far larger clone is one base away. Distinct nucleotide sequences in the sample also encode this CDR3. The V and J genes are TRBV13 and TRBJ2-5, with 7 bases fitting TRBD1. Germline CDR1 is PRHDT and CDR2 is FYEKMQ (reference sequence). This CDR3 region has 12 residues. CDR3 protein: CASSLIGTAQYF. Here the CDR3 DNA reads TGCGCCAGCAGCTTAATCGGGACAGCCCAGTACTTC.